Below, 19 T cell receptor beta chains from the same sample are listed, as sequenced in a study of T cells after yellow fever vaccination. TCRdb redid the calling of the 5' RACE reads with MiXCR, one entry per CDR3 protein. The sample contains some 320,000 distinct CDR3 sequences, 8.7% of which appear only once. The specimen was PBMCs, collected on the day of the first yellow fever vaccination. The source is a man between 18 and 35 years old who received the YFV17D yellow fever vaccine.

This chain links TRBV7-2 with TRBJ2-3; 8 bases align to TRBD1. This CDR3 contains 15 residues. The junction had 4 bases not matched to a gene; V was cut back by 5 bases and J by 0 bases. Germline V gene data show CDR1 as SGHTA and CDR2 as FQGNSA. CDR3 region: CASSDRGTSTDTQYF. The CDR3 DNA follows: TGTGCCAGCAGCGACAGGGGAACTAGCACAGATACGCAGTATTTT.

There are a few counts of this clonotype. J is TRBJ2-1 and V is TRBV5-5; D not certain. CDR1 and CDR2 (germline): SGHKS, YYEKEE (reference sequence). Trimming left V 4 bases short and J 0 bases short, with 11 bases between. The CDR3 covers 15 residues. In DNA, the CDR3 is TGTGCCAGCAGCCAGACAAGGAGCTCCTACAATGAGCAGTTCTTC. As protein: CASSQTRSSYNEQFF. Together with reference TRBV5-5 and TRBJ2-1, the CDR3 gives the full variable domain: DAGVTQSPTHLIKTRGQQVTLRCSPISGHKSVSWYQQVLGQGPQFIFQYYEKEERGRGNFPDRFSARQFPNYSSELNVNALLLGDSALYLCASSQTRSSYNEQFFGPGTRLTVL.

This clonotype appeared a few times. This rearrangement joins TRBV4-1 to TRBJ1-5; D is perhaps TRBD1 (6 bases). Trimming removed 4 bases at V and 7 bases at J, with 14 bases between. The CDR3 loop spans 14 amino acids. Germline-derived CDR1 and CDR2 are MGHRA and YSYEKL. CDR3 residues: CASSPEGGDQPQHF. The CDR3 nucleotides read TGCGCCAGCAGCCCCGAGGGGGGGGACCAGCCCCAGCATTTT.

This clonotype has a handful of counts. The chain carries TRBV5-1 and TRBJ1-3, with D unclear. Germline CDR1 is SGHRS and CDR2 is YFSETQ. The CDR3 has 16 amino acids. V shed 0 bases and J shed 0 bases, with 10 bases lying between them. Written as DNA, the CDR3 is TGCGCCAGCAGCTTGGAGCAGACCCACTCTGGAAACACCATATATTTT. Protein sequence: CASSLEQTHSGNTIYF.

Concerning this clonotype: One base away lies a much larger clone, so this may be a sequencing read error. V usage is TRBV20-1 and J usage is TRBJ1-4; 8 bases are a match to TRBD1. The germline gives CDR1 DFQATT, CDR2 SNEGSKA (reference sequence). The CDR3 is 14 residues long. CDR3 region: CSAPDRGTSEKLFF. The DNA of the CDR3 is TGCAGTGCACCAGACAGGGGAACTAGTGAAAAACTGTTTTTT.

This clonotype has a handful of counts. The DNA of the CDR3 is TGTGCCAGCAGTTACGGCATCGCCGGGGAGCTGTTTTTT. Protein product: CASSYGIAGELFF. This chain uses TRBV6-2 or TRBV6-3 with TRBJ2-2; D is ambiguous. The V end was cut by 2 bases, the J end by 6 bases, with 7 bases between. The germline CDR1 and CDR2 sequences are MNHEY and SVGEGT. CDR3 length: 13 residues.

The chain recombines TRBV29-1 with TRBJ2-7; 9 nucleotides match TRBD1. Germline CDR1 and CDR2: SQVTM and ANQGSEA. V was clipped by 6 bases and J by 3 bases; unmatched bases: 9. The CDR3 runs to 14 residues. This CDR3 reads CSVTAGQGGYEQYF. CDR3 coding DNA: TGCAGCGTGACGGCGGGACAGGGCGGCTACGAGCAGTACTTC.

This clonotype has a handful of counts. The chain is built from TRBV5-4 and TRBJ2-2; a possible D gene is TRBD1 (5 bases). This CDR3 contains 14 residues. CDR1 and CDR2 from the germline V gene are SGHNT and YYREEE (reference sequence). Trimming took off 3 bases at V and 6 bases at J, with 12 bases between the two ends. This chain's CDR3 is CASSSLGLAGELFF. Written as DNA, the CDR3 is TGTGCCAGCAGCTCCCTGGGGCTAGCCGGGGAGCTGTTTTTT.

J is TRBJ1-2 and V is TRBV29-1; no clear D gene. Trimming took 4 bases from V and 2 from J, leaving 8 bases between them. Germline V lookup: CDR1 SQVTM, CDR2 ANQGSEA. The CDR3 totals 12 residues. This CDR3 is CSVVAGNYGYTF. DNA for the CDR3: TGCAGCGTTGTTGCGGGCAACTATGGCTACACCTTC. Drawing the rest from reference TRBV29-1 and TRBJ1-2, the complete variable domain is SAVISQKPSRDICQRGTSLTIQCQVDSQVTMMFWYRQQPGQSLTLIATANQGSEATYESGFVIDKFPISRPNLTFSTLTVSNMSPEDSSIYLCSVVAGNYGYTFGSGTRLTVV.

In DNA form, the CDR3 reads TGTGCCAGCAGTTCCGGGACTAACAATCAGCCCCAGCATTTT. Encoded protein: CASSSGTNNQPQHF. The chain combines TRBV6-5 with TRBJ1-5, with D perhaps matching TRBD1 (5 bases). This CDR3 is built from 14 residues. CDR1 MNHEY and CDR2 SVGAGI come from the germline V gene. V was clipped by 4 bases and J by 3 bases, with 10 bases between them.

This chain uses TRBV20-1 with TRBJ1-5; maybe TRBD1 (6 bases). This CDR3 contains 16 residues. V lost 0 bases to trimming and J lost 3 bases, with 15 bases between them. CDR1 is DFQATT, CDR2 SNEGSKA, per germline (reference sequence). The CDR3 DNA is TGCAGTGCTAGAGATGCGGCAGGGGCCAACAATCAGCCCCAGCATTTT. This codes for CSARDAAGANNQPQHF.

Here the CDR3 DNA reads TGTGCTAGTGGTTTGGCACGGCGGGACACCGGCACAGATACGCAGTATTTT. Amino acids: CASGLARRDTGTDTQYF. This rearrangement joins TRBV12-5 to TRBJ2-3; D might be TRBD1 or TRBD2, each matching 6 bases. Germline V gene sequence: CDR1 LGHNT, CDR2 FRNRAP. This CDR3 has 17 residues. Trimming took 1 base from V and 1 from J, leaving 15 bases between them.

The rearrangement uses TRBV5-1 and TRBJ1-1; D perhaps matches TRBD1 (5 bases). V was trimmed by 5 bases and J by 3 bases, leaving 14 bases between them. CDR3 size: 14 residues. CDR1 and CDR2 (germline): SGHRS, YFSETQ. The CDR3 is CASSPQGVHTEAFF. The CDR3 region has the DNA TGCGCCAGCAGTCCCCAAGGGGTTCACACTGAAGCTTTCTTT. Looking up the rest from reference TRBV5-1 and TRBJ1-1 gives the full variable domain: KAGVTQTPRYLIKTRGQQVTLSCSPISGHRSVSWYQQTPGQGLQFLFEYFSETQRNKGNFPGRFSGRQFSNSRSEMNVSTLELGDSALYLCASSPQGVHTEAFFGQGTRLTVV.

The V gene is TRBV6-5, the J gene TRBJ1-6, with D perhaps matching TRBD1 (5 bases). Germline V lookup: CDR1 MNHEY, CDR2 SVGAGI. V was trimmed by 6 bases and J by 6 bases, leaving 21 bases between them. The CDR3 is 17 amino acids. As DNA, the CDR3 is TGTGCCAGCAGAACTAACATTCTCCAAAGGGGTAATTCACCCCTCCACTTT. This translates into CASRTNILQRGNSPLHF.

The gene calls are TRBV7-2 and TRBJ2-2; D is undetermined. Trimming stripped 5 bases from V and 7 bases from J, with 17 bases between. Germline V lookup: CDR1 SGHTA, CDR2 FQGNSA. CDR3 size: 15 residues. The DNA of the CDR3 is TGTGCCAGCAGCAACCAAGTGGGGAAAGGCGGGGAGCTGTTTTTT. Its translation: CASSNQVGKGGELFF.

In its sample, this clonotype was seen a few times. The chain couples TRBV20-1 to TRBJ1-6, with unresolved D. Germline lookup yields CDR1 DFQATT and CDR2 SNEGSKA (reference sequence). V was cut by 3 bases and J by 8 bases, with 14 bases left in between. There are 14 residues in the CDR3. The CDR3 DNA reads as TGCAGTGCTAGCGCTCCGGACTGGGATTCACCCCTCCACTTT. Translating gives CSASAPDWDSPLHF.

The chain links TRBV7-9 to TRBJ1-2; maybe TRBD1 (6 bases). The length of the CDR3 is 13 residues. V lost 8 bases and J lost 8, with 18 bases in between. CDR1 is SEHNR, CDR2 FQNEAQ, per germline (reference sequence). CDR3 DNA: TGTGCCAGCCGGCCGTTGGAGGGGGGAGGCTACACCTTC. Translation gives CASRPLEGGGYTF. The entire variable domain, with the rest obtained from reference TRBV7-9 and TRBJ1-2, is as follows: DTGVSQNPRHKITKRGQNVTFRCDPISEHNRLYWYRQTLGQGPEFLTYFQNEAQLEKSRLLSDRFSAERPKGSFSTLEIQRTEQGDSAMYLCASRPLEGGGYTFGSGTRLTVV.

CDR3 nucleotide sequence: TGTGCCAGCAGCTCCCCGGGACAATCCTACGAGCAGTACTTC. Encoded protein: CASSSPGQSYEQYF. V and J are TRBV7-9 and TRBJ2-7; a weak D match, TRBD1 (6 bases). V was pared by 4 bases and J by 1 base, with 11 bases between. The CDR3 loop spans 14 amino acids. The V gene's germline CDR1 is SEHNR and CDR2 FQNEAQ (reference sequence).

This chain joins TRBV3-1 and TRBJ1-1, with D perhaps TRBD1 (6 bases). From germline, CDR1 is LGHDT and CDR2 YNNKEL (reference sequence). The germline V and J ends were trimmed by 4 bases and 4 bases, with 10 bases remaining between them. This CDR3 comprises 13 residues. In DNA form, the CDR3 reads TGTGCCAGCAGCCGACAGGTTCCCACTGAAGCTTTCTTT. Translation gives CASSRQVPTEAFF.